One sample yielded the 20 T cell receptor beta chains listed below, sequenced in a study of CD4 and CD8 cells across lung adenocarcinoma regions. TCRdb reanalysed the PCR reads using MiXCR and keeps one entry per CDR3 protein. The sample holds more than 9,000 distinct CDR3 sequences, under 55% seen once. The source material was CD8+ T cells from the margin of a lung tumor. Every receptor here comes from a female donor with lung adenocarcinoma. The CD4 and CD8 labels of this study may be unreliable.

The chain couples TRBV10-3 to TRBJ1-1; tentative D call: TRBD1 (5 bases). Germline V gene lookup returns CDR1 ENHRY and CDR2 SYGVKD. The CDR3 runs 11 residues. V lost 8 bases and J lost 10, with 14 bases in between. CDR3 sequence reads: CAIGQQARAFF. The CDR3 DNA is TGTGCCATCGGGCAACAGGCACGAGCTTTCTTT.

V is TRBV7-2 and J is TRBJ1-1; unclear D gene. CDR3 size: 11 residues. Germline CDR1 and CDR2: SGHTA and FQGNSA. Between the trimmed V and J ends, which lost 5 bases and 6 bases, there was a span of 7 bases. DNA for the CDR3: TGTGCCAGCAGCAACCGGGCTGAAGCTTTCTTT. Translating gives CASSNRAEAFF.

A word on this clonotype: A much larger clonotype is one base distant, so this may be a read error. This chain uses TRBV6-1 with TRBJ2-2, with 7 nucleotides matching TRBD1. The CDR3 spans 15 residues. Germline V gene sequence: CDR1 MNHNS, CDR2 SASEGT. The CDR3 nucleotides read TGTGGCAGCAGCGTGTCAGGGGGTGGCACCGGGGAGCTGTTTTTT. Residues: CGSSVSGGGTGELFF.

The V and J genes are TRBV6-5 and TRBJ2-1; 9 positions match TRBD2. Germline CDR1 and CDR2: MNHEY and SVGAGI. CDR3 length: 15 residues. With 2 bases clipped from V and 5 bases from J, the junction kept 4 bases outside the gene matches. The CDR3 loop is CASSYRRGGDNEQFF. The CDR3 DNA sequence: TGTGCCAGCAGTTACAGGCGGGGGGGGGACAATGAGCAGTTCTTC.

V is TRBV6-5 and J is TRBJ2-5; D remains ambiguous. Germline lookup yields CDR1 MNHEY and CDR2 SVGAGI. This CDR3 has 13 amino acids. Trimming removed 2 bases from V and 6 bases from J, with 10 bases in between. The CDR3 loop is CASSYGPSKTQYF. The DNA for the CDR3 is TGTGCCAGCAGTTACGGCCCCTCGAAGACCCAGTACTTC.

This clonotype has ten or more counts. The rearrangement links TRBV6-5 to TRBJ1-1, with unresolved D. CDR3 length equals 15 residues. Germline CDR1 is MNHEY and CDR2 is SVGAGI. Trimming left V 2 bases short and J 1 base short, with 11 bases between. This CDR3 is CASSYNAAPNTEAFF. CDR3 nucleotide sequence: TGTGCCAGCAGTTACAACGCGGCACCGAACACTGAAGCTTTCTTT.

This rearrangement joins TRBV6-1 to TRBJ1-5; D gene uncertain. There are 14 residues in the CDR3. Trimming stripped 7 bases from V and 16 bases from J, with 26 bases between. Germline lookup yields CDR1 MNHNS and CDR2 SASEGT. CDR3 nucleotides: TGTGCCAGCACCAAGGGAGCCCATAATCAGCCCCTCCATTTT. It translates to CASTKGAHNQPLHF.

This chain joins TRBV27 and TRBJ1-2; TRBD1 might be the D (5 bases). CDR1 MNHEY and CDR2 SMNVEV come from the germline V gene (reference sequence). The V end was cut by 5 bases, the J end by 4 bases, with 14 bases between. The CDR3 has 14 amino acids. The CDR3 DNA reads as TGTGCCAGCAGTCCTCCGGGGACGTCCTATGGCTACACCTTC. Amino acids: CASSPPGTSYGYTF.

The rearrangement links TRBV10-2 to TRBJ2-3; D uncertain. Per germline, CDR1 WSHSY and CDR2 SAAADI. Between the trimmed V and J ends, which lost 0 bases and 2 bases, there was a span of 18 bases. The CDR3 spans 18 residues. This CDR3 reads CASSESRFVASYTDTQYF. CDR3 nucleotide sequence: TGCGCCAGCAGTGAGTCGAGGTTTGTGGCCAGCTACACAGATACGCAGTATTTT.

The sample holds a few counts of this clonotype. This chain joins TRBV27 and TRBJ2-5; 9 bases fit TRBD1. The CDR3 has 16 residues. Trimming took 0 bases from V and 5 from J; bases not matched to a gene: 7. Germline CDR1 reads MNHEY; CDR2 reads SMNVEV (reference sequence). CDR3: CASSLSLPGQGETQYF. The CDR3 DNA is TGTGCCAGCAGTTTATCGCTCCCGGGACAGGGCGAGACCCAGTACTTC.

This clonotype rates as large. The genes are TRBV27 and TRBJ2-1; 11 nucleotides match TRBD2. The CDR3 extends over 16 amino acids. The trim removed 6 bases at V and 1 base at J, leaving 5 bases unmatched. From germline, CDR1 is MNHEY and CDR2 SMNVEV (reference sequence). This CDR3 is CASRPGLAESYNEQFF. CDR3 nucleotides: TGTGCCAGCAGACCGGGACTAGCGGAGTCCTACAATGAGCAGTTCTTC.

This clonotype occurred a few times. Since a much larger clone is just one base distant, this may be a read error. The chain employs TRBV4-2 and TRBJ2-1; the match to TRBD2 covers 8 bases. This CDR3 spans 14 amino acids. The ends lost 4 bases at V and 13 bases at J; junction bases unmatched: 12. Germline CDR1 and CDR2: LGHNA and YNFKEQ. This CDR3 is CASSPIAGQETQFF. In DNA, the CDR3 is TGTGCCAGCAGCCCTATAGCGGGGCAGGAGACCCAGTTCTTC.

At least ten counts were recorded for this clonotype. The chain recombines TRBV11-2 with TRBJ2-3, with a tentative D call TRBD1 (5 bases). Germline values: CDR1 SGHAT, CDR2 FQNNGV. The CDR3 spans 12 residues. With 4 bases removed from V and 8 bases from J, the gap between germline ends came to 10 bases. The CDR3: CASSSDQGTQYF. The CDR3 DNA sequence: TGTGCCAGCAGCTCGGACCAGGGTACGCAGTATTTT.

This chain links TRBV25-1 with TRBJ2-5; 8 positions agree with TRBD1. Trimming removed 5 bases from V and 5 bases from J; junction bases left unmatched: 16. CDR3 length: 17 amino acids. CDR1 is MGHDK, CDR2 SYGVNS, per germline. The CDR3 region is CASSKGDDRGWLETQYF. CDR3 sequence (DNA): TGTGCCAGCAGTAAGGGGGACGACAGGGGATGGTTGGAGACCCAGTACTTC.

The CDR3 loop reads CASSMGGSNEQYF. DNA for the CDR3: TGTGCCAGCAGTATGGGGGGCTCTAACGAGCAGTACTTC. The V and J genes are TRBV6-1 and TRBJ2-7; the D gene could be TRBD1 or TRBD2 (6 bases each). The germline CDR1 and CDR2 sequences are MNHNS and SASEGT. Trimming took 5 bases from V and 5 from J, leaving 13 bases between them. The CDR3 runs to 13 residues.

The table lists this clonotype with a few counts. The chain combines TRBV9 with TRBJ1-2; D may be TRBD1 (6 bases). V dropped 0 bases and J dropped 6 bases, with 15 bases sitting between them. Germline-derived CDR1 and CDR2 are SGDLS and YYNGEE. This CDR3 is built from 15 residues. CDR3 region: CASSVGSGDANGYTF. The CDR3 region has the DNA TGTGCCAGCAGCGTAGGTTCAGGGGACGCGAATGGCTACACCTTC.

The CDR3 loop reads CASSELAGGTETQYF. Here the CDR3 DNA reads TGTGCCAGCAGTGAACTAGCGGGGGGCACAGAGACGCAGTACTTC. The V gene is TRBV6-1, the J gene TRBJ2-3, with TRBD2 matching over 11 bases. The DNA end lines up better with TRBJ2-7; the J call may be wrong. This CDR3 has 15 residues. Per the germline V gene, CDR1 is MNHNS and CDR2 is SASEGT.

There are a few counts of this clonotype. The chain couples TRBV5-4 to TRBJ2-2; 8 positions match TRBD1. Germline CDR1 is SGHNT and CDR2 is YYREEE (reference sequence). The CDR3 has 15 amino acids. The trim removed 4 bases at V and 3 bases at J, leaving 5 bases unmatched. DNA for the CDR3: TGTGCCAGCAGCGAGGGACAGGAAGACACCGGGGAGCTGTTTTTT. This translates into CASSEGQEDTGELFF. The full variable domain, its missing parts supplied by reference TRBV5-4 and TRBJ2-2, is ETGVTQSPTHLIKTRGQQVTLRCSSQSGHNTVSWYQQALGQGPQFIFQYYREEENGRGNFPPRFSGLQFPNYSSELNVNALELDDSALYLCASSEGQEDTGELFFGEGSRLTVL.

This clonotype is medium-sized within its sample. The CDR3 region has the DNA TGTGCCAGCAGGGCCAGCGGGGGAACCTACGAGCAGTACTTC. It is translated as CASRASGGTYEQYF. The V gene is TRBV27, the J gene TRBJ2-5, with 8 bases identical to TRBD2. The last part of the DNA fits TRBJ2-7 better; the J call may be wrong. The CDR3 has 14 residues. CDR1 MNHEY and CDR2 SMNVEV come from the germline V gene (reference sequence).

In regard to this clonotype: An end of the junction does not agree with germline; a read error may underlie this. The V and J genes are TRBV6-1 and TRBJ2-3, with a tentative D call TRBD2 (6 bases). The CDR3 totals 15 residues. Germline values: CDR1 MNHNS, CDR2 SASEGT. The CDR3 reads CASSEARWGVNTQYF. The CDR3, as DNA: TGTGCCAGCAGTGAAGCGCGCTGGGGGGTAAATACGCAGTACTTT.